This is a list of T cell receptor beta chains from one sample in a study of cytomegalovirus exposure and HLA in healthy donors. Produced via immunoSEQ multiplex PCR; TCRdb's table is partial and in-frame only. Among roughly 190,000 clones, 85% to 90% were seen once, and the ten largest hold 1% to 1.5%. The sequenced sample was PBMCs. The origin of the receptors is a man under 40 in good health and CMV-seronegative. The CDR3 runs from the conserved cysteine through the conserved F or W. A D gene is named only where the DNA matches it firmly. For some rows the clone size is stated as once, few or many, or as a class when expanded; others skip it.

TRBV15	once	TRBD1	TRBJ2-2	CATSGGRDRGTGELFF	TGTGCCACCAGCGGAGGGAGGGACAGGGGGACCGGGGAGCTGTTTTTT
TRBV18	.	.	TRBJ1-1	CASSPPPGNTEAFF	TGTGCCAGCTCACCACCGCCAGGGAACACTGAAGCTTTCTTT
TRBV9	.	TRBD2	TRBJ2-1	CASGTSGSAYNEQFF	TGTGCCAGCGGAACTAGCGGGAGTGCATACAATGAGCAGTTCTTC
TRBV9	.	.	TRBJ1-5	CASSSGGAAQPQHF	TGTGCCAGCAGCTCCGGGGGGGCGGCTCAGCCCCAGCATTTT
TRBV2	.	TRBD1	TRBJ1-6	CASSAEQGQGSPLHF	TGTGCCAGCAGCGCAGAACAGGGGCAGGGTTCACCCCTCCACTTT
TRBV7-8	.	TRBD1	TRBJ2-5	CASTHQTGVGETQYF	TGTGCCAGCACCCATCAGACAGGGGTCGGGGAGACCCAGTACTTC
TRBV20-1	once	.	TRBJ2-2	CSATSHGELFF	TGCAGTGCCACTAGTCACGGGGAGCTGTTTTTT
TRBV7-9	.	TRBD2	TRBJ2-2	CASSSGTSGRRGAGELFF	TGTGCCAGCAGCTCAGGGACTAGCGGGAGAAGAGGTGCCGGGGAGCTGTTTTTT
TRBV7-9	.	.	TRBJ2-7	CASSPVSGVDYEQYF	TGTGCCAGCAGTCCCGTTTCGGGAGTCGACTACGAGCAGTACTTC
TRBV6-5	.	.	TRBJ2-7	CASKTSPDNGNEQYF	TGTGCCAGCAAGACTTCCCCCGATAACGGAAACGAGCAGTACTTC
TRBV6-1	.	.	TRBJ2-2	CASSSGQAGTGELFF	TGTGCCAGCAGTTCAGGACAGGCGGGGACCGGGGAGCTGTTTTTT
TRBV10-3	few	.	TRBJ2-7	CAISGDSSYEQYF	TGTGCCATCAGTGGAGACAGTTCCTACGAGCAGTACTTC
TRBV28	.	TRBD1	TRBJ1-5	CASSSRTGGPLNQPQHF	TGTGCCAGCAGTTCTAGGACAGGGGGACCTTTGAATCAGCCCCAGCATTTT
TRBV15	once	TRBD1	TRBJ1-4	CATSRERLGGQNEKLFF	TGTGCCACCAGCAGAGAACGGCTTGGGGGACAGAATGAAAAACTGTTTTTT
TRBV6-6	once	.	TRBJ2-5	CASSSSGVQETQYF	.
TRBV10-2	.	TRBD2	TRBJ2-1	CASKGGGAFEQFF	TGCGCCAGCAAGGGCGGGGGGGCCTTTGAGCAGTTCTTC
TRBV5-1	.	.	TRBJ1-3	CASSPTTPYSGNTIYF	TGCGCCAGCAGCCCTACGACACCCTACTCTGGAAACACCATATATTTT
TRBV15	.	TRBD1	TRBJ2-7	CATGTGSYEQYF	TGTGCCACCGGGACAGGGTCCTACGAGCAGTACTTC
TRBV7-4	.	.	TRBJ1-1	CASSLRGWVCITEAFF	TGTGCCAGCAGCTTACGGGGTTGGGTCTGTATTACTGAAGCTTTCTTT
TRBV19	.	.	TRBJ2-3	CASRQPGFVTDTQYF	TGTGCCAGTAGACAGCCAGGGTTCGTCACAGATACGCAGTATTTT
TRBV6-1	.	.	TRBJ2-1	CASARGTRVTEQFF	TGTGCCAGCGCTAGGGGGACACGTGTGACTGAGCAGTTCTTC
TRBV7-9	.	.	TRBJ2-7	CASSLDVQATEQYF	TGTGCCAGCAGCTTAGATGTTCAGGCCACCGAGCAGTACTTC
TRBV27	.	TRBD2	TRBJ2-3	CASSSRRGGHTDTQYF	TGTGCCAGCAGTTCCCGTCGGGGGGGACACACAGATACGCAGTATTTT
TRBV2	once	.	TRBJ2-7	CASSGRYEQYF	TGTGCCAGCAGTGGTCGGTACGAGCAGTACTTC
TRBV2	.	.	TRBJ1-1	CAPERGNTEAFF	TGTGCCCCCGAGCGGGGGAACACTGAAGCTTTCTTT
TRBV5-4	.	TRBD1	TRBJ1-1	CASSPGQGTGNTEAFF	TGTGCCAGCAGCCCTGGACAGGGAACGGGGAACACTGAAGCTTTCTTT
TRBV2	.	TRBD1	TRBJ1-2	CASSEDRNYGYTF	TGTGCCAGCAGTGAGGACAGGAACTATGGCTACACCTTC
TRBV11-1	.	TRBD1	TRBJ1-2	CASSSRQGRNYGYTF	TGTGCCAGCAGCTCAAGACAGGGCAGGAACTATGGCTACACCTTC
TRBV19	.	.	TRBJ1-2	CASSPGRSHGYTF	TGTGCCAGTAGCCCAGGAAGGTCTCATGGCTACACCTTC
TRBV18	few	.	TRBJ2-7	CASSPPILVGVRYEQYF	TGTGCCAGCTCACCACCGATACTAGTTGGTGTACGCTACGAGCAGTACTTC
TRBV15	once	.	TRBJ1-2	CATSREGFPGGYSYTF	TGTGCCACCAGCAGAGAAGGGTTCCCGGGAGGGTATTCCTACACCTTC
TRBV21-1	.	.	TRBJ1-1	CASSASDGDRANTEAFF	TGTGCCAGCAGCGCTTCCGATGGGGACAGGGCCAACACTGAAGCTTTCTTT
TRBV2	.	TRBD2	TRBJ2-7	CASRDTSGRTYEQYF	TGTGCCAGCAGAGACACTAGCGGGAGGACTTACGAGCAGTACTTC
TRBV7-2	.	TRBD1	TRBJ1-1	CASSPTGGNTEAFF	TGTGCCAGCAGCCCGACAGGGGGGAACACTGAAGCTTTCTTT
TRBV19	.	.	TRBJ1-1	CASSTGLMNTEAFF	TGTGCCAGTAGTACGGGTTTGATGAACACTGAAGCTTTCTTT
TRBV19	.	TRBD2	TRBJ2-1	CASSTPGLDYNEQFF	TGTGCCAGTAGTACCCCGGGACTAGACTACAATGAGCAGTTCTTC
TRBV29-1	.	.	TRBJ1-5	CSVTAANQPQHF	TGCAGCGTCACAGCCGCAAATCAGCCCCAGCATTTT
TRBV6-6	.	TRBD1	TRBJ2-1	CASRQGGNNEQFF	TGTGCCAGCAGACAGGGGGGAAACAATGAGCAGTTCTTC
TRBV19	.	.	TRBJ1-1	CASRTDRPNTEAFF	TGTGCCAGTAGGACCGACAGGCCGAACACTGAAGCTTTCTTT
TRBV6-6	.	.	TRBJ2-4	CASSYGERNIQYF	TGTGCCAGCAGTTACGGAGAACGGAACATTCAGTACTTC
TRBV6-5	.	.	TRBJ1-4	CASSRDRTNEKLFF	TGTGCCAGCAGCAGAGACAGGACCAATGAAAAACTGTTTTTT
TRBV19	.	.	TRBJ1-1	CASTTMGEAFF	TGTGCCAGCACGACAATGGGCGAAGCTTTCTTT
TRBV7-9	.	TRBD2	TRBJ2-7	CASSLSDSLAGYEQYF	TGTGCCAGCAGCTTATCGGATTCGCTAGCGGGCTACGAGCAGTACTTC
TRBV5-1	.	TRBD2	TRBJ2-3	CASSSLAGGPRGLTDTQYF	TGCGCCAGCAGCTCACTAGCGGGAGGGCCCCGGGGCCTCACAGATACGCAGTATTTT
TRBV18	once	TRBD2	TRBJ2-7	CASSPDLGVAGNYEQYF	TGTGCCAGCTCACCTGATCTGGGAGTAGCGGGAAATTACGAGCAGTACTTC
TRBV5-4	.	TRBD1	TRBJ1-2	CASSLKDRGDYGYTF	TGTGCCAGCAGCTTAAAAGACAGGGGGGACTATGGCTACACCTTC
TRBV27	.	.	TRBJ2-3	CASSLVAADTQYF	TGTGCCAGCAGTTTGGTGGCCGCAGATACGCAGTATTTT
TRBV4-1	.	.	TRBJ2-3	CASSPSTMRSTDTQYF	TGCGCCAGCAGCCCCTCTACCATGCGAAGCACAGATACGCAGTATTTT
TRBV28	.	TRBD1	TRBJ2-7	CASSSSGTAIRSYEQYF	TGTGCCAGCAGTTCCTCCGGGACAGCCATTAGGTCCTACGAGCAGTACTTC
TRBV5-1	.	TRBD2	TRBJ2-5	CASSLAGGLQETQYF	TGCGCCAGCAGCTTAGCGGGAGGTCTCCAAGAGACCCAGTACTTC
TRBV4-2	.	.	TRBJ2-7	CASSQDHGAAVYEQYF	TGTGCCAGCAGCCAAGATCATGGGGCGGCGGTCTACGAGCAGTACTTC
TRBV28	.	.	TRBJ1-4	CASNSGGAAEKLFF	TGTGCCAGCAACAGCGGGGGGGCCGCTGAAAAACTGTTTTTT
TRBV5-4	.	.	TRBJ2-2	CASSFAGANTGELFF	TGTGCCAGCAGCTTCGCGGGGGCCAACACCGGGGAGCTGTTTTTT
TRBV5-4	.	.	TRBJ1-2	CASSLYPGDYGYTF	TGTGCCAGCAGCTTATATCCAGGGGACTATGGCTACACCTTC